This note documents a single TCR beta chain sequence. Antigen: not known. These data are taken from a study of OX40 agonist ivuxolimab in advanced cancers. The V and J ends lost 6 bases and 5 bases respectively, with 10 bases between them. There are 13 residues in the CDR3. Germline V gene sequence: CDR1 SNHLY, CDR2 FYNNEI. Cycle 7 day 1, cycle 4 day 1, and baseline were the timepoints at which blood was sampled. Here immunoSEQ multiplex PCR was the method, and the copy in TCRdb shows in-frame clones only, minus some. The repertoire consists of about 26,000 clones, with 79% occurring once and the leading ten covering 33%. Study results and limitations: Also present in some nonresponders was a low level of normalized T-cell clonal expansion. At 0.1 to 3.0 mg/kg, CD4+ and CD8+ blood T cells expanded clonally by week 6.

This sequence originates from an adult with an advanced solid tumor such as melanoma, head and neck, liver or kidney cancer. V usage is TRBV2 and J usage is TRBJ2-2; tentative D call: TRBD1 (6 bases). The sequenced sample was CD4+ or CD8+ T cells sorted from blood, obtained in a trial of the OX40 agonist ivuxolimab. In DNA form, the CDR3 reads TGTGCCAGCAGAGTAGGGGGTACCGGGGAGCTGTTTTTT. Protein sequence: CASRVGGTGELFF. Supplemented by reference TRBV2 and TRBJ2-2, the full variable domain reads EPEVTQTPSHQVTQMGQEVILRCVPISNHLYFYWYRQILGQKVEFLVSFYNNEISEKSEIFDDQFSVERPDGSNFTLKIRSTKLEDSAMYFCASRVGGTGELFFGEGSRLTVL.